This T cell receptor (beta chain) was sequenced during a study of cytomegalovirus exposure and HLA in healthy donors. Across the whole study: Researchers previously reported finding some 110 million unique TCR beta sequences from 150 million to 200 million T cells. Study-wide findings and caveats: V- and J-gene trimming in TCR beta was tied to a missense DCLRE1C variant by an analysis performed later. Beyond CMV serostatus, there was no information to go on about immune exposure.

The study ran its PCR with 60 Vbeta and 13 Jbeta primers. In the original processing: In a later analysis, roughly 10 million of about 80 million unique beta chains occurred in at least two donors. The table came from immunoSEQ multiplex PCR; TCRdb's copy has only in-frame clones and leaves some out. The DNA gave D and trimming, while V, J and clone size come from that table. The sample lists 140,000 or so clones; more than 75% were seen once. With regard to this clone: Its antigen is unidentified. Distinct nucleotide sequences in the sample also encode this CDR3.

The CDR3 covers 16 residues. V was clipped by 2 bases and J by 8 bases, with 21 bases between them. Germline V gene sequence: CDR1 LGHNA, CDR2 YSLEER. The TCR was taken from a female donor in good health and CMV-seronegative. Input material: PBMCs. This chain connects TRBV4-3 to TRBJ1-2, with D possibly matching TRBD1 (6 bases). DNA for the CDR3: TGCGCCAGCAGCCAATTCTTCGCCTTGGGGGCCGAGGGCTACACCTTC. Translated, it gives CASSQFFALGAEGYTF.